A single sample gave rise to the 10 T cell receptor beta chains below, sequenced in a study of cytomegalovirus exposure and HLA in healthy donors. This PCR relied on a set of 60 Vbeta primers and 13 Jbeta primers. The data were produced by immunoSEQ multiplex PCR, yet TCRdb's version contains in-frame clones alone and is incomplete. Here the sample spans around 300,000 clones, roughly 89% being singletons. Sequencing was carried out using PBMCs. These receptors originate from a woman younger than 30 in good health and CMV-seronegative.

The chain carries TRBV19 and TRBJ2-1; no definite D call. There are 12 residues in the CDR3. Germline V gives CDR1 LNHDA, CDR2 SQIVND (reference sequence). V lost 4 bases and J lost 7, with 8 bases in between. CDR3 DNA: TGTGCCAGTAGTAGAGGTTTGAATGAGCAGTTCTTC. This sequence encodes CASSRGLNEQFF.

V usage is TRBV5-6 and J usage is TRBJ1-3, with D perhaps matching TRBD1 (5 bases). This CDR3 has 16 residues. Deletions cut 2 bases from V and 2 bases from J, with 14 bases between. The germline V gene encodes CDR1 SGHDT and CDR2 YYEEEE. This chain's CDR3 is CASSLFQGPPGNTIYF. CDR3 bases: TGTGCCAGCAGCTTATTCCAGGGTCCGCCTGGAAACACCATATATTTT.

J is TRBJ2-7 and V is TRBV27, with 7 bases aligning to TRBD1. Trimming took 5 bases from V and 2 from J; bases not matched to a gene: 3. The CDR3 runs to 13 residues. Germline lookup yields CDR1 MNHEY and CDR2 SMNVEV (reference sequence). The CDR3 sequence is CASSPTGTYEQYF. The CDR3, as DNA: TGTGCCAGCAGTCCGACAGGGACCTACGAGCAGTACTTC.

This clone was detected only a few times. The rearrangement uses TRBV30 and TRBJ1-5; 7 positions agree with TRBD1. The CDR3 consists of 16 residues. CDR1 GTSNPN and CDR2 SVGIG come from the germline V gene (reference sequence). With V trimmed by 3 bases and J by 7 bases, 15 bases remained unmatched. The CDR3 DNA is TGTGCCTGGAGCCCGCCAGGGGGGCTTGGAGGGCAGCCCCAGCATTTT. Translation gives CAWSPPGGLGGQPQHF.

This chain uses TRBV18 with TRBJ1-1, with 10 bases that match TRBD1. J gave up 5 bases and V 3 bases, and 6 bases lay outside the gene matches. This CDR3 has 15 amino acids. CDR1 and CDR2 (germline): KGHSH, LQKENI. CDR3 region: CASSPRDRGGTEAFF. Written as DNA, the CDR3 is TGTGCCAGCTCACCTCGGGACAGGGGCGGGACTGAAGCTTTCTTT.

V is TRBV4-2 and J is TRBJ2-5, with 10 bases aligning to TRBD2. The germline gives CDR1 LGHNA, CDR2 YNFKEQ. The CDR3 has 18 amino acids. The trim removed 1 base at V and 2 bases at J, leaving 10 bases unmatched. As DNA, the CDR3 is TGTGCCAGCAGCCAAGGCCCCTCTATAGCGGGGGGTCAAGAGACCCAGTACTTC. This gives the protein CASSQGPSIAGGQETQYF.

As to this clone: One end of the junction varies from germline; a read error may be responsible. This chain connects TRBV5-8 to TRBJ2-4; D is undetermined. Germline assignment: CDR1 SGHTS and CDR2 YDEGEE. The CDR3 consists of 10 residues. The CDR3 region is CASSLARPHF. The CDR3 nucleotides read TGTGCCAGCAGCTTGGCGCGGCCCCACTTC.

The J gene is TRBJ2-7, the V gene TRBV7-6; TRBD1 matches at 8 bases. Germline loops: CDR1 SGHVS, CDR2 FNYEAQ. The CDR3 runs to 16 residues. V lost 5 bases to trimming and J lost 0 bases; unmatched junction nucleotides: 9. In DNA, the CDR3 is TGTGCCAGCAGCCCGGGGACAGGATCGTTCTCCTACGAGCAGTACTTC. Translated: CASSPGTGSFSYEQYF.

This clone was observed a single time. The chain links TRBV9 to TRBJ2-7; the D gene is possibly TRBD2 (5 bases). Germline CDR1 reads SGDLS; CDR2 reads YYNGEE. The length of the CDR3 is 15 residues. The ends were cut back, 4 bases at V and 2 bases at J, with 16 bases in the middle. The CDR3 spells CASSPSGFKTYEQYF. In DNA form, the CDR3 reads TGTGCCAGCAGCCCCTCGGGATTCAAGACCTACGAGCAGTACTTC.

The chain uses TRBV5-5 and TRBJ1-5; D remains unclear. The CDR3 has 15 amino acids. CDR1 is SGHKS and CDR2 is YYEKEE in the germline V gene (reference sequence). V was clipped by 0 bases and J by 10 bases, with 17 bases between them. Here the CDR3 reads CASSLVYRDPRPQHF. In DNA form, the CDR3 reads TGTGCCAGCAGCTTGGTATACCGGGATCCTCGACCCCAGCATTTT.